This T cell receptor beta chain derives from a study of CD8 T cells in Susac syndrome. When the RNA was reverse transcribed, random hexamers were used with an input of roughly 0.5 to 1 ug. An immunoSEQ multiplex PCR amplified TCR beta CDR3 over 54 Vbeta and 13 Jbeta. TCRdb re-analysed the immunoSEQ multiplex PCR reads in MiXCR, keeping a single row per CDR3 protein. The table lists some 450,000 distinct CDR3 sequences, approximately 85% of them singletons. Germline CDR1 reads MDHEN; CDR2 reads SYDVKM. V was pared by 7 bases and J by 8 bases, with 14 bases of the junction left unmatched. This CDR3 has 15 amino acids. Control patients had untreated stable or active relapsing-remitting multiple sclerosis by revised McDonald criteria.

This receptor was obtained from a human donor with multiple sclerosis. V and J are TRBV28 and TRBJ1-2, with 9 bases aligning to TRBD1. The sequenced sample consisted of CD8+ T cells from PBMCs. CDR3 sequence reads: CASTFLQGAYSGYTF. CDR3 coding DNA: TGTGCCAGCACGTTCCTACAGGGGGCCTATTCGGGCTACACCTTC.